The clone carrying this TCR beta chain was observed a few times. Its antigen is not identified. A single record per CDR3 protein comes from TCRdb applying MiXCR to the RT-PCR reads. The sample records 800,000 or so distinct CDR3 sequences, around 20% being singletons. These data belong to a study of response to subunit inactivated influenza vaccine. Study conclusions and caveats: It was the authors' suggestion that each seasonal influenza vaccination recruits few new T cells.

Germline CDR1 reads SEHNR; CDR2 reads FQNEAQ (reference sequence). The V and J ends lost 2 bases and 2 bases, in that order; junction bases with no gene match: 2. The CDR3 spans 15 residues. Sequenced material: PBMCs from blood, taken less than 6 days after vaccination. The receptor was isolated from a man over 45 who received an inactivated influenza vaccine. This chain links TRBV7-9 with TRBJ2-3; TRBD2 matches 9 bases. CDR3 in DNA: TGTGCCAGCAGCTTACCTAGCGGGAACACAGATACGCAGTATTTT. It yields the protein CASSLPSGNTDTQYF.